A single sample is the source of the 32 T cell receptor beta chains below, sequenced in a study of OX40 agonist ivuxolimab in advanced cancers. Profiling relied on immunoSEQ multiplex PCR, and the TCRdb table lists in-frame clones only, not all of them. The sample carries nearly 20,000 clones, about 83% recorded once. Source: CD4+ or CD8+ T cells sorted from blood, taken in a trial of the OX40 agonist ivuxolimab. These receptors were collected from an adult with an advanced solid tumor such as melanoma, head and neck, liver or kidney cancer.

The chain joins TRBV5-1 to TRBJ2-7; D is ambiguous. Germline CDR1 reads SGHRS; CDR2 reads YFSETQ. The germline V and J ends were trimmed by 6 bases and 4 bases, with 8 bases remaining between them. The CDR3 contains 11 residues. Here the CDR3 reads CASTIKYEQYF. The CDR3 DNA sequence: TGCGCCAGCACCATCAAGTACGAGCAGTACTTC.

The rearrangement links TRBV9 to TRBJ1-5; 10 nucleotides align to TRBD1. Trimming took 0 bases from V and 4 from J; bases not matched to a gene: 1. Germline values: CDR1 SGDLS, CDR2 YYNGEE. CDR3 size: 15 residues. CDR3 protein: CASSVEGQGNQPQHF. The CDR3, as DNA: TGTGCCAGCAGCGTAGAGGGACAGGGGAATCAGCCCCAGCATTTT. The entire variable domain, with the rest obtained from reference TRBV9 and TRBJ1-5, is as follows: DSGVTQTPKHLITATGQRVTLRCSPRSGDLSVYWYQQSLDQGLQFLIQYYNGEERAKGNILERFSAQQFPDLHSELNLSSLELGDSALYFCASSVEGQGNQPQHFGDGTRLSIL.

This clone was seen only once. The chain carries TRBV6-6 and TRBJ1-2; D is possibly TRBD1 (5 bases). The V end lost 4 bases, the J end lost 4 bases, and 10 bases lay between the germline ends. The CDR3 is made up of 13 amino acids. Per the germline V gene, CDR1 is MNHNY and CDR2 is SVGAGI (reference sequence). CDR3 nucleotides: TGTGCCAGCAGTTCCGGGGCCCTCTATGGCTACACCTTC. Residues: CASSSGALYGYTF.

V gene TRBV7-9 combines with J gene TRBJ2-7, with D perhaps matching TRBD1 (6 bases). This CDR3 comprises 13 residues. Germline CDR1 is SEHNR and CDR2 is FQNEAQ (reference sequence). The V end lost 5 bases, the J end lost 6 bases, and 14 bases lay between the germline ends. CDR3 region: CASSLTGSGEQYF. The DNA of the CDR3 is TGTGCCAGCAGCCTAACAGGGAGTGGCGAGCAGTACTTC.

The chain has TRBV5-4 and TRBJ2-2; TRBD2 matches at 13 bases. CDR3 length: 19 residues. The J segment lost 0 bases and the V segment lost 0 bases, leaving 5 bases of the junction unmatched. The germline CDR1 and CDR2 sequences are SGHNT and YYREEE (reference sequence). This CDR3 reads CASSLVGLAGATNTGELFF. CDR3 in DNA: TGTGCCAGCAGCTTGGTAGGACTAGCGGGAGCGACGAACACCGGGGAGCTGTTTTTT.

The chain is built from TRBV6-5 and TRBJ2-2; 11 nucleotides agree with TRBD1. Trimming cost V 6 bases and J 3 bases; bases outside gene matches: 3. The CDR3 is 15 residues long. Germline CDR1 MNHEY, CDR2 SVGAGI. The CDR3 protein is CASSGGQGDTGELFF. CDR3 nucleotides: TGTGCCAGCAGCGGGGGACAGGGGGACACCGGGGAGCTGTTTTTT.

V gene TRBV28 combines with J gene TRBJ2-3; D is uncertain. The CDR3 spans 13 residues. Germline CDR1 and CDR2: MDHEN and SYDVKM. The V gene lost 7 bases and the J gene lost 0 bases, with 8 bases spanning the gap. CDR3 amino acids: CASISGSTDTQYF. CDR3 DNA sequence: TGTGCCAGCATCTCCGGGAGCACAGATACGCAGTATTTT. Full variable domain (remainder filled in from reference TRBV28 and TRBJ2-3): DVKVTQSSRYLVKRTGEKVFLECVQDMDHENMFWYRQDPGLGLRLIYFSYDVKMKEKGDIPEGYSVSREKKERFSLILESASTNQTSMYLCASISGSTDTQYFGPGTRLTVL.

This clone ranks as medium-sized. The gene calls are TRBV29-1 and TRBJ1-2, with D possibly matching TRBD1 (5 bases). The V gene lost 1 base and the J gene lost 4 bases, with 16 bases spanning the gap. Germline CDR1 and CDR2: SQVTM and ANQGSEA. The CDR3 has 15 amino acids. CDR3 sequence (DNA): TGCAGCGTTGAAGTGTTCCAGGGTCCTAGCTATGGCTACACCTTC. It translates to CSVEVFQGPSYGYTF.

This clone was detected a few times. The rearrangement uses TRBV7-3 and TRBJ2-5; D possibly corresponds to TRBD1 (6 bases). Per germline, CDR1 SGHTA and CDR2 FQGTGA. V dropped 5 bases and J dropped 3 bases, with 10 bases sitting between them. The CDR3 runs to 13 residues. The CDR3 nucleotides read TGTGCCAGCAGCGACTACAGGGAAGAGACCCAGTACTTC. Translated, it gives CASSDYREETQYF.

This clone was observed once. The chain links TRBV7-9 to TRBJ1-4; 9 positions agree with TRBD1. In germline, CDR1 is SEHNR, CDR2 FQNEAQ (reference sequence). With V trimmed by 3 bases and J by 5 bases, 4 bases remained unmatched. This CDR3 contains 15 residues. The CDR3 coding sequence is TGTGCCAGCAGCTTCTCGGACAGGGGCAATGAAAAACTGTTTTTT. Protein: CASSFSDRGNEKLFF.

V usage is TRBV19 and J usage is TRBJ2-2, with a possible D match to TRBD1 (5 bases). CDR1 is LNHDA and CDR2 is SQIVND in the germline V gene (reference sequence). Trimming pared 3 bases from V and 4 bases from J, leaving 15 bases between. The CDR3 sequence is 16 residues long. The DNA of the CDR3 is TGTGCCAGTAGTATCTACTGGTCGCAGGGCACCGGGGAGCTGTTTTTT. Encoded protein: CASSIYWSQGTGELFF. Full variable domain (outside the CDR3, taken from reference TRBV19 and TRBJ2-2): DGGITQSPKYLFRKEGQNVTLSCEQNLNHDAMYWYRQDPGQGLRLIYYSQIVNDFQKGDIAEGYSVSREKKESFPLTVTSAQKNPTAFYLCASSIYWSQGTGELFFGEGSRLTVL.

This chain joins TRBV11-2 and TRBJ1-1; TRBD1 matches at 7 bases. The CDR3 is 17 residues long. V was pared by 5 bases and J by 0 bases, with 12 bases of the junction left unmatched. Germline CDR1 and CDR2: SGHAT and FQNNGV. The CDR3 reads CASSPTKGQSMNTEAFF. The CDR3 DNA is TGTGCCAGCAGCCCTACTAAGGGACAGTCAATGAACACTGAAGCTTTCTTT.

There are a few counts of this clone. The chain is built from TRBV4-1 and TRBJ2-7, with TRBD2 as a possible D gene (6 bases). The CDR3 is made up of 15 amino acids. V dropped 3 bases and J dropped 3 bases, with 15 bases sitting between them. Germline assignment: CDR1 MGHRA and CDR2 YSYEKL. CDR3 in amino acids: CASSQEGLSYYEQYF. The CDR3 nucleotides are TGCGCCAGCAGCCAGGAGGGACTGTCGTACTACGAGCAGTACTTC.

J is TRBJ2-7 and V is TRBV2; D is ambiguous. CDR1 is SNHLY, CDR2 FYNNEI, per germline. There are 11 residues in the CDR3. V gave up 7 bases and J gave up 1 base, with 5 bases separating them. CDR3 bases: TGTGCCAGCACTCTTTCCTACGAGCAGTACTTC. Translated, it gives CASTLSYEQYF.

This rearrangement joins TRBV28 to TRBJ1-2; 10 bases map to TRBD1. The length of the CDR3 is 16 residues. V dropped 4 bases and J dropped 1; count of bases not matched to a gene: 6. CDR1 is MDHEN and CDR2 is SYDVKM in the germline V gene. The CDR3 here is CASSSTGGLFNYGYTF. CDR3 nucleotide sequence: TGTGCCAGCAGTTCGACAGGGGGCCTCTTTAACTATGGCTACACCTTC.

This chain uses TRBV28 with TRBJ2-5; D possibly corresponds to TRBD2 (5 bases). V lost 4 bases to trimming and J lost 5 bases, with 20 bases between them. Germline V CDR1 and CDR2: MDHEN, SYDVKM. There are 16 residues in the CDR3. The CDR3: CASSYLGNTVPETQYF. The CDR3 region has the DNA TGTGCCAGCAGTTATCTCGGGAATACGGTACCGGAGACCCAGTACTTC.

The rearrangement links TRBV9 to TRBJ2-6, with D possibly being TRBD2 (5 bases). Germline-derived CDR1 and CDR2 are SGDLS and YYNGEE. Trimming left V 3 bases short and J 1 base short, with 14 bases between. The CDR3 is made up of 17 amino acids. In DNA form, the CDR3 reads TGTGCCAGCAGCGGCGCAATCCCGGGGTCTGGGGCCAACGTCCTGACTTTC. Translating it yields CASSGAIPGSGANVLTF.

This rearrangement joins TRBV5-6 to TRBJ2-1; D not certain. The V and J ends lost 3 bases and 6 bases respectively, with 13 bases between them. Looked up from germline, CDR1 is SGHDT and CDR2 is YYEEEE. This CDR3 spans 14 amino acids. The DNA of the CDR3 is TGTGCCAGCAGCTGGGCTGGGGAAACCAATGAGCAGTTCTTC. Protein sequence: CASSWAGETNEQFF. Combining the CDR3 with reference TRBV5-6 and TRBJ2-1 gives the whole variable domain DAGVTQSPTHLIKTRGQQVTLRCSPKSGHDTVSWYQQALGQGPQFIFQYYEEEERQRGNFPDRFSGHQFPNYSSELNVNALLLGDSALYLCASSWAGETNEQFFGPGTRLTVL.

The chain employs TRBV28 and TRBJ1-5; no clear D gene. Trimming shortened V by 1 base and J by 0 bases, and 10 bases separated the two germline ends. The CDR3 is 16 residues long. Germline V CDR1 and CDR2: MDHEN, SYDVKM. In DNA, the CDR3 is TGTGCCAGCAGTTTATTATGGAGAAATAGCAATCAGCCCCAGCATTTT. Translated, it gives CASSLLWRNSNQPQHF.

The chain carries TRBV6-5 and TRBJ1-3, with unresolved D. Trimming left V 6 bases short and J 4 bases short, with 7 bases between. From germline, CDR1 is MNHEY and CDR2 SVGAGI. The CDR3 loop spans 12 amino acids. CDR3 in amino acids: CASRGSGNTIYF. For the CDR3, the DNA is TGTGCCAGCAGGGGTTCAGGAAACACCATATATTTT.

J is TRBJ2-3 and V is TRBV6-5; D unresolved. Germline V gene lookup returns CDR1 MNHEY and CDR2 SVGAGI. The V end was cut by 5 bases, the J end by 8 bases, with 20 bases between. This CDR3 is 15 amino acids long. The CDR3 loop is CASSPPTSDSGTQYF. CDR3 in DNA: TGTGCCAGCAGTCCCCCGACCTCTGACTCGGGTACGCAGTATTTT.

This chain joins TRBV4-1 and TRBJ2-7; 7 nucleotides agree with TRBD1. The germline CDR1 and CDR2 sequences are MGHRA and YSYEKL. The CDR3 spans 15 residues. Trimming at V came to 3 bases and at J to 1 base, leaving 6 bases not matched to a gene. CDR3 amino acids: CASSHPRTGSYEQYF. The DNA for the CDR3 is TGCGCCAGCAGCCACCCTCGGACAGGATCCTACGAGCAGTACTTC.

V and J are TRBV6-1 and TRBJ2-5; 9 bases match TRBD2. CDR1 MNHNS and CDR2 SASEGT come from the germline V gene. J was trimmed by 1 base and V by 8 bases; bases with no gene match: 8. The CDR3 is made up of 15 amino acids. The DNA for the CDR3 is TGTGCCAGCGGCCGCGGGGGGGCCATCCAAGAGACCCAGTACTTC. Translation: CASGRGGAIQETQYF.

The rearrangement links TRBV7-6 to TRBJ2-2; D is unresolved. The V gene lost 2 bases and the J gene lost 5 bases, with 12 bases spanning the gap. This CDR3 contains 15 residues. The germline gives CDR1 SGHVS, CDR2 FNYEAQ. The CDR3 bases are TGTGCCAGCAGCTTATACGGCGATGATACCGGGGAGCTGTTTTTT. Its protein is CASSLYGDDTGELFF.

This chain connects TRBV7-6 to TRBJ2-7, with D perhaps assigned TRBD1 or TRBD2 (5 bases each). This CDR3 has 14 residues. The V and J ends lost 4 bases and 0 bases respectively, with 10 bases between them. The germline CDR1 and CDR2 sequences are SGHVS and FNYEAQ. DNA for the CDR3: TGTGCCAGCAGCTATCGGGACGGCTCCTACGAGCAGTACTTC. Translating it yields CASSYRDGSYEQYF.

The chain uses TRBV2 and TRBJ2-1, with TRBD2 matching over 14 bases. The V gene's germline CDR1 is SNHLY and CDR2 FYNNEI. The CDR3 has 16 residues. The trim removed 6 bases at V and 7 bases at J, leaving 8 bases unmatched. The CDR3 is CASRGLGTSGGNEQFF. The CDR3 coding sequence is TGTGCCAGCAGGGGACTGGGGACTAGCGGGGGAAATGAGCAGTTCTTC.

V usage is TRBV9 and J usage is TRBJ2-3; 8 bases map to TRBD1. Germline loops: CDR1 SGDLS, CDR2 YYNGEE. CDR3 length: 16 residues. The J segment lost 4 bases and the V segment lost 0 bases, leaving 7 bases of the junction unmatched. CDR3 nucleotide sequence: TGTGCCAGCAGCGTAGCCGACAGGGGCGTCCCAGATACGCAGTATTTT. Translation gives CASSVADRGVPDTQYF.

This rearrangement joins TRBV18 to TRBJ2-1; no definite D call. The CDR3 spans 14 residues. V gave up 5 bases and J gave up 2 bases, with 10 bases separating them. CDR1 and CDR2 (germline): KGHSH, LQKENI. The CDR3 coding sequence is TGTGCCAGCTCAACGGCACGAACCTACAATGAGCAGTTCTTC. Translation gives CASSTARTYNEQFF.

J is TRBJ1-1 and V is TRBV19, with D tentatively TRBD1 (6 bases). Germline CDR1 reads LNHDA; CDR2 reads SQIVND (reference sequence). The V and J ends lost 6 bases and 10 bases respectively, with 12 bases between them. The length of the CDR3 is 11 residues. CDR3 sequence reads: CASSQGLGAFF. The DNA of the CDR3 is TGTGCCAGTAGCCAGGGGTTGGGAGCTTTCTTT. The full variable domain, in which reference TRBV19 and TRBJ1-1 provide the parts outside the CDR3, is DGGITQSPKYLFRKEGQNVTLSCEQNLNHDAMYWYRQDPGQGLRLIYYSQIVNDFQKGDIAEGYSVSREKKESFPLTVTSAQKNPTAFYLCASSQGLGAFFGQGTRLTVV.

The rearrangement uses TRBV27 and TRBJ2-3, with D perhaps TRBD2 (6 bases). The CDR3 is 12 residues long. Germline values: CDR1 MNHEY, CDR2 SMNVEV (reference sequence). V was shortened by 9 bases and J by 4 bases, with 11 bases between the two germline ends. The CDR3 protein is CASGGTADTQYF. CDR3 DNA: TGTGCCAGTGGGGGGACCGCAGATACGCAGTATTTT.

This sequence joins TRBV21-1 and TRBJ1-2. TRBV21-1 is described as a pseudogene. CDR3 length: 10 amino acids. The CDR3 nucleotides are TGTGCCCCCACTGGGGGGCGTCTAACCTTC. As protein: CAPTGGRLTF.

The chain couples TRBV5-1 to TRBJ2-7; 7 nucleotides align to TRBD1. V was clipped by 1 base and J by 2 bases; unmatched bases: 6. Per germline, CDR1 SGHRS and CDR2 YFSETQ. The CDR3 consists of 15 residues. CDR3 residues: CASSLPDRPAYEQYF. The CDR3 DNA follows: TGCGCCAGCAGCTTGCCGGACAGGCCGGCCTACGAGCAGTACTTC.